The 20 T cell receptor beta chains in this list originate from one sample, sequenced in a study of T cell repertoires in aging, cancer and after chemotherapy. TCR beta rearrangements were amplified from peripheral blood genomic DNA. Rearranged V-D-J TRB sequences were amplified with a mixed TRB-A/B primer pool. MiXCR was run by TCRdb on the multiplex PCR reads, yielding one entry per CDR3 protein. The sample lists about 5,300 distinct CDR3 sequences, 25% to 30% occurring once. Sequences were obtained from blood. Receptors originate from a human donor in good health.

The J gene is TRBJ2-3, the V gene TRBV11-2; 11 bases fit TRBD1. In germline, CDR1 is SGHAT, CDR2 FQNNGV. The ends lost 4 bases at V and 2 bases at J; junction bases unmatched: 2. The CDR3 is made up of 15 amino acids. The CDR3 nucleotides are TGTGCCAGCAGCTGGACAGGGGGCCACACAGATACGCAGTATTTT. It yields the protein CASSWTGGHTDTQYF. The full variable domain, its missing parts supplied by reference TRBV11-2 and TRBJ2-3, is EAGVAQSPRYKIIEKRQSVAFWCNPISGHATLYWYQQILGQGPKLLIQFQNNGVVDDSQLPKDRFSAERLKGVDSTLKIQPAKLEDSAVYLCASSWTGGHTDTQYFGPGTRLTVL.

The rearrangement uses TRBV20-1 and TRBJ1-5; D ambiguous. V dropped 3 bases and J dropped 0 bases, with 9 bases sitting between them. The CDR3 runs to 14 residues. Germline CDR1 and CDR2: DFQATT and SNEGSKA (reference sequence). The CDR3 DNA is TGCAGTGCTAGGCCGGCAGTTAGCAATCAGCCCCAGCATTTT. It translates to CSARPAVSNQPQHF.

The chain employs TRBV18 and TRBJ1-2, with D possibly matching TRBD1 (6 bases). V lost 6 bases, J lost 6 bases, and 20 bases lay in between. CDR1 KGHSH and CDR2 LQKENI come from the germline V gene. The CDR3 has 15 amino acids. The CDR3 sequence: CASSRDRDKSDGYTF. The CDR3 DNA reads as TGTGCCAGCTCGCGGGACCGGGACAAAAGCGATGGCTACACCTTC.

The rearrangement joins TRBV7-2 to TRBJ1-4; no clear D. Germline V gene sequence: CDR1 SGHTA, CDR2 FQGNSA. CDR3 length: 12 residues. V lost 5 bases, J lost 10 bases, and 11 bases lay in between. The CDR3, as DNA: TGTGCCAGCAGCCCGGGCCCGGGAAAACTGTTTTTT. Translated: CASSPGPGKLFF.

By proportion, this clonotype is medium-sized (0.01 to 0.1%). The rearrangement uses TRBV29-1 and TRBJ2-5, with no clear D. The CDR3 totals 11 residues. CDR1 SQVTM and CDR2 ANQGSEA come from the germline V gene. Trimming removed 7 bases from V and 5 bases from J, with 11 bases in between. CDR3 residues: CSALRSETQYF. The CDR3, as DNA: TGCAGCGCCCTGCGTTCGGAGACCCAGTACTTC.

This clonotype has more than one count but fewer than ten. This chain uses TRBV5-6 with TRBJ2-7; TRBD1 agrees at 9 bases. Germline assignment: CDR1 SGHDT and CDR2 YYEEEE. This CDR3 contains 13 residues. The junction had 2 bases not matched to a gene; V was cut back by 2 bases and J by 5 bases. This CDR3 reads CASSFGTGNEQYF. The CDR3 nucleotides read TGTGCCAGCAGCTTCGGGACAGGGAACGAGCAGTACTTC.

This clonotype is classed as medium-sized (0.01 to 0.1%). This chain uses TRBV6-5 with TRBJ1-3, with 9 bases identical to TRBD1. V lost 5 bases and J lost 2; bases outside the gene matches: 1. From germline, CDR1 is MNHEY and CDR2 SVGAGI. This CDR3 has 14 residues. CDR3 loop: CASSRQGAGNTIYF. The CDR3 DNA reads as TGTGCCAGCAGTCGACAGGGGGCTGGAAACACCATATATTTT.

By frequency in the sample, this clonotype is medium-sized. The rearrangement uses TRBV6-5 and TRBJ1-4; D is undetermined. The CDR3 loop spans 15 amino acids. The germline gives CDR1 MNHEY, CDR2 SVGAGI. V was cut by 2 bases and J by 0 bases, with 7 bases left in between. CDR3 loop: CASSYAQATNEKLFF. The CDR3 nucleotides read TGTGCCAGCAGTTACGCGCAGGCAACTAATGAAAAACTGTTTTTT.

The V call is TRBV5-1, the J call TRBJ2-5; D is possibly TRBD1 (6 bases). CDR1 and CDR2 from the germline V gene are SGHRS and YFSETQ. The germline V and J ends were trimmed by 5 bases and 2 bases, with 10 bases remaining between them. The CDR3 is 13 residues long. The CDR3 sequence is CASRLTGQETQYF. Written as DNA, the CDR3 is TGCGCCAGCAGATTGACAGGACAAGAGACCCAGTACTTC.

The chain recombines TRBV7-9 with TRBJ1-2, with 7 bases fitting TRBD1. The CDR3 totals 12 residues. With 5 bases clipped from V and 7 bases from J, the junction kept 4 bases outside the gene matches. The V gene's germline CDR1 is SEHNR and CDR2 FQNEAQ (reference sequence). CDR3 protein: CASSKGALGYTF. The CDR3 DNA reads TGTGCCAGCAGCAAGGGGGCCCTTGGCTACACCTTC.

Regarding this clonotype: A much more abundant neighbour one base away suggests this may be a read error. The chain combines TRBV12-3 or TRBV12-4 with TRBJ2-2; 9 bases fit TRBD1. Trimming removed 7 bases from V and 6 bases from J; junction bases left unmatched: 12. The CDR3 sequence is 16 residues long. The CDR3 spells CASTLGGTGRSGELFF. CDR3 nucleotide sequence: TGTGCCAGCACTTTGGGAGGGACAGGGAGGTCCGGGGAGCTGTTTTTT.

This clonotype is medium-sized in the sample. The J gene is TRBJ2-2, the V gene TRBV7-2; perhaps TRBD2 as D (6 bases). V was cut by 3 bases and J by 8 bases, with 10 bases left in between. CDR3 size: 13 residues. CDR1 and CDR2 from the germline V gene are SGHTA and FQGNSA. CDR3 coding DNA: TGTGCCAGCAGCTTGGCGGGGCCTGGGGAGCTGTTTTTT. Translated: CASSLAGPGELFF.

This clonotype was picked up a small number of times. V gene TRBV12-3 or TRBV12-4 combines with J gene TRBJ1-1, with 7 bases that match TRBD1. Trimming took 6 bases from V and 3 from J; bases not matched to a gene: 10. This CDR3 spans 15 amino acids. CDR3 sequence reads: CASRTRQGFDTEAFF. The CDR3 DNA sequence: TGTGCCAGCAGAACTCGACAGGGTTTTGACACTGAAGCTTTCTTT.

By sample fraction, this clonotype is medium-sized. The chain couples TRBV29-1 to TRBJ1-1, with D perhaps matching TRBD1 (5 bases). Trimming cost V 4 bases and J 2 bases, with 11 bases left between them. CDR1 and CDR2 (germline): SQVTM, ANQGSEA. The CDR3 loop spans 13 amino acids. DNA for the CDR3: TGCAGCGTTGTTTATGGGGGAAACACTGAAGCTTTCTTT. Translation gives CSVVYGGNTEAFF.

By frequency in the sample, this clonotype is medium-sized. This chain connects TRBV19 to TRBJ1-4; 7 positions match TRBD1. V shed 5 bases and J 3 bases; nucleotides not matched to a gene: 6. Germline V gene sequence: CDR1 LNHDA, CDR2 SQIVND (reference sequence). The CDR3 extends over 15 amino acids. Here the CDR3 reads CASSPRQGSNEKLFF. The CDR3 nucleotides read TGTGCCAGTAGTCCAAGACAGGGATCTAATGAAAAACTGTTTTTT.

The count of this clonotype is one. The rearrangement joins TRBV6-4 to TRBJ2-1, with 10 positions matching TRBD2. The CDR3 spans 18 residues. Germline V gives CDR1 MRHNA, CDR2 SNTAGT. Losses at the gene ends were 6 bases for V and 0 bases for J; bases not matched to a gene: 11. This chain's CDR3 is CASRGTSVWGYSYNEQFF. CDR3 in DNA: TGTGCCAGCAGAGGGACTAGCGTTTGGGGTTACTCCTACAATGAGCAGTTCTTC.

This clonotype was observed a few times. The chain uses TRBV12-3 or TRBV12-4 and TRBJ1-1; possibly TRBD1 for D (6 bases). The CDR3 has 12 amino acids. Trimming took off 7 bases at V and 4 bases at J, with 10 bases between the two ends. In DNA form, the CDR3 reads TGTGCCAGCAAGGACAGCTTCACTGAAGCTTTCTTT. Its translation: CASKDSFTEAFF.

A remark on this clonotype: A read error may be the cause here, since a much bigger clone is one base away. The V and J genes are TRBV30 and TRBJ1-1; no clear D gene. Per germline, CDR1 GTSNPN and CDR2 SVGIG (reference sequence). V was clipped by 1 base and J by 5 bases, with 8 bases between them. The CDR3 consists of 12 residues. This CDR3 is CAWSELRTEAFF. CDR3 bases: TGTGCCTGGAGTGAACTAAGGACTGAAGCTTTCTTT.

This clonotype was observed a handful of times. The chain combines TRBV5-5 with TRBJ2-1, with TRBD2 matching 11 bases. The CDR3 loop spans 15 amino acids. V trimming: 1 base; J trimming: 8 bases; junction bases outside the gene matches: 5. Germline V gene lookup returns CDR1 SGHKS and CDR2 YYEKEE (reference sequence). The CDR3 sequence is CASSLWLAGGYEQFF. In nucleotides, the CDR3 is TGTGCCAGCAGCTTGTGGCTAGCGGGAGGCTATGAGCAGTTCTTC.

The CDR3 loop reads CALLGATETQYF. In DNA form, the CDR3 reads TGTGCCCTCTTGGGGGCCACAGAGACCCAGTACTTC. This rearrangement joins TRBV6-1 to TRBJ2-5, with D tentatively TRBD1 (6 bases). The CDR3 length is 12 residues. From germline, CDR1 is MNHNS and CDR2 SASEGT. Between the trimmed V and J ends, which lost 11 bases and 4 bases, there was a span of 14 bases.